The 5 T cell receptor beta chains below were found in one sample sequenced in a study of blood T cell repertoires in COVID-19 (dated by TCRdb to the early 2020s). The library was made by the immunoSEQ multiplex PCR assay. What TCRdb holds here is the immuneACCESS table cut down to in-frame rearrangements. Part of the clones is not present; checked against another copy, under half of the missing clones reflect an unresolved V gene, and the others are unexplained. The sample contains 240,000 or so clones, around 88% of them found a single time. The ten largest clones capture 8.8% of the sample. Sequenced input: PBMCs or T cells enriched from blood (not recorded which). Receptors originate from a man aged 40-49 years who had recovered from COVID-19.

The chain uses TRBV4-3 and TRBJ2-7; 7 nucleotides line up with TRBD2. The CDR3 covers 17 residues. With 0 bases clipped from V and 2 bases from J, the junction kept 10 bases outside the gene matches. The germline CDR1 and CDR2 sequences are LGHNA and YSLEER. The DNA of the CDR3 is TGCGCCAGCAGCCAAGATTACTCGGGCGGGAGTACCTACGAGCAGTACTTC. Protein product: CASSQDYSGGSTYEQYF.

The chain uses TRBV27 and TRBJ1-6; D is possibly TRBD1 (5 bases). The CDR3 is made up of 14 amino acids. The germline CDR1 and CDR2 sequences are MNHEY and SMNVEV (reference sequence). Trimming took 7 bases from V and 9 from J, leaving 16 bases between them. CDR3 protein: CASTPGWLSSPLHF. The DNA for the CDR3 is TGTGCCAGCACCCCAGGGTGGCTGAGTTCACCCCTCCACTTT.

The genes are TRBV12-2 and TRBJ2-1; TRBD1 reflects the table's D call only, with no check against the DNA. TRBV12-2 has pseudogene status. The CDR3 runs to 18 residues. The CDR3 nucleotides read TGTGCAAGTCGCTTCAGGACAGGGGGCCCCGCGCTCGACAATGAGCAGTTCTTC. It is translated as CASRFRTGGPALDNEQFF.

The V and J genes are TRBV5-6 and TRBJ2-7; TRBD1 is a possible D gene (5 bases). The V end lost 0 bases, the J end lost 2 bases, and 12 bases lay between the germline ends. Germline V CDR1 and CDR2: SGHDT, YYEEEE. CDR3 length: 15 amino acids. CDR3 in DNA: TGTGCCAGCAGCTTGGGGCGGACACTCCCCTACGAGCAGTACTTC. Translated: CASSLGRTLPYEQYF.

The DNA for the CDR3 is TGCGCCAGCAGTGAGGGACAGACCTACGAGCAGTACTTC. Protein product: CASSEGQTYEQYF. J is TRBJ2-7 and V is TRBV10-1; TRBD1 might be the D (6 bases). Germline-derived CDR1 and CDR2 are WNHNN and SYGVQD (reference sequence). The CDR3 contains 13 residues. Trimming took off 2 bases at V and 2 bases at J, with 7 bases between the two ends.